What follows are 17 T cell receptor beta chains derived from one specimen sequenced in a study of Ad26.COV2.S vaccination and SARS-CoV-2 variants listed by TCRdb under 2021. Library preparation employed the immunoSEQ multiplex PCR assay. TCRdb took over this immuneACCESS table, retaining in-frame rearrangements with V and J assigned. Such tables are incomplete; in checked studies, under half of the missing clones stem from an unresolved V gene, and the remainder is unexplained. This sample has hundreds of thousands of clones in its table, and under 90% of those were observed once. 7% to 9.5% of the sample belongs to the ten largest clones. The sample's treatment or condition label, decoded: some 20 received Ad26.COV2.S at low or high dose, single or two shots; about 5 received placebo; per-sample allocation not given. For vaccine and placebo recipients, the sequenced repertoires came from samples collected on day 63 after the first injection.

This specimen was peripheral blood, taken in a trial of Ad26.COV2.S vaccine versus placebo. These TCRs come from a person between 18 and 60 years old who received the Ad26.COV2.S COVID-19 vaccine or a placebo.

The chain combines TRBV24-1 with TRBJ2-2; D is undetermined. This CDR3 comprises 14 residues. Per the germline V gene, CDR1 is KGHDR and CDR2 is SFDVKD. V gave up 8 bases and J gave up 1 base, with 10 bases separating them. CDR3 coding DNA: TGTGCCACCACCGCGGACGGGAACACCGGGGAGCTGTTTTTT. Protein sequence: CATTADGNTGELFF.

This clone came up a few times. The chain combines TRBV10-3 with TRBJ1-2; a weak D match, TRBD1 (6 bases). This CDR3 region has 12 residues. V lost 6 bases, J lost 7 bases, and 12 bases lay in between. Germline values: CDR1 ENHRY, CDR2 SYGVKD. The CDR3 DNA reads TGTGCCATCAGCGACGGGGGCAGTGGCTACACCTTC. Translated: CAISDGGSGYTF.

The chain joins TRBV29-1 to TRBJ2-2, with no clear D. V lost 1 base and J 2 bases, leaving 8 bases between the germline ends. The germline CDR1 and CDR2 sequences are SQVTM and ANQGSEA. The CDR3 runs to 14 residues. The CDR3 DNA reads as TGCAGCGTTGAAGGTTCCTCAAACACCGGGGAGCTGTTTTTT. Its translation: CSVEGSSNTGELFF.

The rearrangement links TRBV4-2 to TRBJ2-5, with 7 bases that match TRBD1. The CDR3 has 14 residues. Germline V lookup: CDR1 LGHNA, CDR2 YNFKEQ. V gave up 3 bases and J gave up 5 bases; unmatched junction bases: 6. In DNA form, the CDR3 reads TGTGCCAGCAGCCAGACCGGGACAGAGGAGACCCAGTACTTC. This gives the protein CASSQTGTEETQYF.

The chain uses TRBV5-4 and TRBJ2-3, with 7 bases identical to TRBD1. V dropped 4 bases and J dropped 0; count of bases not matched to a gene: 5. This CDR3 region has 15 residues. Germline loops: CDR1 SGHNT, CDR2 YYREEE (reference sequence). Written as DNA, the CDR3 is TGTGCCAGCAGCCGAGGGACAGTTAGCACAGATACGCAGTATTTT. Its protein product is CASSRGTVSTDTQYF. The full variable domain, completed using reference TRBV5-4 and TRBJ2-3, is ETGVTQSPTHLIKTRGQQVTLRCSSQSGHNTVSWYQQALGQGPQFIFQYYREEENGRGNFPPRFSGLQFPNYSSELNVNALELDDSALYLCASSRGTVSTDTQYFGPGTRLTVL.

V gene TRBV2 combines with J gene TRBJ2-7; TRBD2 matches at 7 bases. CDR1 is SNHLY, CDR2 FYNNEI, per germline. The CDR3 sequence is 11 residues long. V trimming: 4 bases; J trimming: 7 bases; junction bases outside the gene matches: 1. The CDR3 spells CASSGTSEQYF. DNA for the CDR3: TGTGCCAGCAGTGGGACTAGTGAGCAGTACTTC.

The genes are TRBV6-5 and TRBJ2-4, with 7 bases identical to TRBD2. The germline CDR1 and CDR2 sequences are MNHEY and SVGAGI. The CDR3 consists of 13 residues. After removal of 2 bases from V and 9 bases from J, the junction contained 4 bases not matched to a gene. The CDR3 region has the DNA TGTGCCAGCAGTTACCAGACGGGGGGCATTCAGTACTTC. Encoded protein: CASSYQTGGIQYF.

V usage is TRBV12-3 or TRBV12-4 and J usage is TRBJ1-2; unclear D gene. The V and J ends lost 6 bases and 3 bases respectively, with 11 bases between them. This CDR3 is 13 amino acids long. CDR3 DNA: TGTGCCAGCAGGGGCTTGGGCTACTATGGCTACACCTTC. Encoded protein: CASRGLGYYGYTF.

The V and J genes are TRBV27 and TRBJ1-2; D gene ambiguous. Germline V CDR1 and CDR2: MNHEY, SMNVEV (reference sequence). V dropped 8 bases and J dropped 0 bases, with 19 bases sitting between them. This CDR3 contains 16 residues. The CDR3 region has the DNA TGTGCCAGCTCCCGAGACCGGACTTTCGCTAACTATGGCTACACCTTC. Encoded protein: CASSRDRTFANYGYTF.

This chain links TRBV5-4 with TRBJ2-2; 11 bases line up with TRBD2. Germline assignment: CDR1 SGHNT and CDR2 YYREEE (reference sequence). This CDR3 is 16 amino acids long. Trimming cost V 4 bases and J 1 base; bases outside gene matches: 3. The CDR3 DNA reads TGTGCCAGCAGCGCCGGACTAGCGGGGAACACCGGGGAGCTGTTTTTT. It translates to CASSAGLAGNTGELFF.

CDR3 in DNA: TGTGCCAGCAGCGCATCCCGGGACAGGGGATCCTCTGGGGCCAACGTCCTGACTTTC. It yields the protein CASSASRDRGSSGANVLTF. The chain couples TRBV7-8 to TRBJ2-6; 10 bases are shared with TRBD1. Looked up from germline, CDR1 is SGHVS and CDR2 is FQNEAQ. The CDR3 is 19 residues long. V lost 5 bases and J lost 0; bases outside the gene matches: 10.

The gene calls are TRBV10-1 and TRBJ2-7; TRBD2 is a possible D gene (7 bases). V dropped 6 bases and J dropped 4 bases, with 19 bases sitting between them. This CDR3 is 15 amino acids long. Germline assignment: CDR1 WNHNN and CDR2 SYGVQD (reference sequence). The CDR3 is CASSPRRGAGYEQYF. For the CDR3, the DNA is TGCGCCAGCAGCCCTCGACGGGGGGCGGGATACGAGCAGTACTTC.

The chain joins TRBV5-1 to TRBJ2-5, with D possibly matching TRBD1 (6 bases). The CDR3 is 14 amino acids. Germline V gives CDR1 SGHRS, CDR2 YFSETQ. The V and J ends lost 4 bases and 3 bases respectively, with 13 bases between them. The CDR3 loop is CASSPGTLKETQYF. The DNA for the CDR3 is TGCGCCAGCAGCCCCGGGACACTTAAAGAGACCCAGTACTTC.

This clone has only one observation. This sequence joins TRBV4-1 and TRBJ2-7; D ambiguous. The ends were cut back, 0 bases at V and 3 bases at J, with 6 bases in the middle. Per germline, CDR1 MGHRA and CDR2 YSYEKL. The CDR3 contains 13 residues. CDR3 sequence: CASSQEPLYEQYF. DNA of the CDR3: TGCGCCAGCAGCCAAGAACCCCTCTACGAGCAGTACTTC.

The CDR3 DNA reads TGTGCCAGCGAACGACAGGGGGGTATGAACACTGAAGCTTTCTTT. Protein: CASERQGGMNTEAFF. The chain is built from TRBV18 and TRBJ1-1; 9 bases are a match to TRBD1. The CDR3 covers 15 residues. CDR1 and CDR2 from the germline V gene are KGHSH and LQKENI. Germline trimming cut 8 bases from V and 0 bases from J; bases unmatched to any gene: 7.

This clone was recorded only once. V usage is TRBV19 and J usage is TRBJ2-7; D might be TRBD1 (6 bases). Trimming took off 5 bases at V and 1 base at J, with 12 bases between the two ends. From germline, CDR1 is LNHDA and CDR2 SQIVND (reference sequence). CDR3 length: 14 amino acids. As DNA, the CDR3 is TGTGCCAGTAGTGCCCGACAGGAATCCTACGAGCAGTACTTC. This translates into CASSARQESYEQYF.

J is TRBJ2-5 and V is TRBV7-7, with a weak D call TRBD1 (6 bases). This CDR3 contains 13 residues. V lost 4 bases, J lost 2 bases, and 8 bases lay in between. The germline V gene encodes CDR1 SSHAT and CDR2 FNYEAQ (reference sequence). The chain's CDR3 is CASSWGLQETQYF. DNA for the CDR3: TGTGCCAGCAGCTGGGGGCTACAAGAGACCCAGTACTTC.